This T cell receptor beta chain originates from a study of cytotoxic CD8 clonotypes in ibrutinib-treated CLL. Germline assignment: CDR1 ENHRY and CDR2 SYGVKD. CDR3 length: 16 residues. V lost 8 bases to trimming and J lost 2 bases, with 21 bases between them. Clones were read by immunoSEQ multiplex PCR, and TCRdb kept only the in-frame ones, dropping some. This table has some 350,000 clones, over 55% appearing once. The V gene is TRBV10-3, the J gene TRBJ1-1; D gene uncertain. Sequencing used PBMCs, obtained after 36 months of ibrutinib treatment. This clonotype was sampled from a human donor with chronic lymphocytic leukemia. The CDR3 sequence is CAIGVLEGPANTEAFF. In nucleotides, the CDR3 is TGTGCCATCGGGGTCTTGGAAGGGCCGGCTAACACTGAAGCTTTCTTT.